This T cell receptor (beta chain) appears in the sequencing data of a study of response to subunit inactivated influenza vaccine. This clonotype was picked up a small number of times. Its specificity is not known. Broader study findings: Authors suggested that a seasonal influenza vaccination recruits few new T cells each time.

TCRdb reanalysed the RT-PCR reads using MiXCR and keeps one entry per CDR3 protein. The sample yields 800,000 to 1,000,000 distinct CDR3 sequences, about 20% seen once. Germline assignment: CDR1 MDHEN and CDR2 SYDVKM. The germline V and J ends were trimmed by 8 bases and 5 bases, with 15 bases remaining between them. The CDR3 extends over 13 amino acids. The rearrangement joins TRBV28 to TRBJ1-1, with a weak D call TRBD1 (5 bases). The specimen was PBMCs from blood, collected 4 to 6 days after vaccination. The receptor was derived from a middle-aged man who received an inactivated influenza vaccine. Here the CDR3 reads CASGQVGPTEAFF. CDR3 DNA: TGTGCCAGCGGCCAGGTGGGGCCGACTGAAGCTTTCTTT.